This section outlines one T cell receptor (beta chain) sequence together with its context. The sample is drawn from a study of T cell changes during pregnancy in multiple sclerosis. V gave up 1 base and J gave up 3 bases, with 13 bases separating them. This CDR3 region has 15 residues. Germline CDR1 and CDR2: SGHVS and FNYEAQ. Only in-frame clones appear in the TCRdb table, and some are missing; sequencing was by immunoSEQ multiplex PCR. The table shows around 50,000 clones, with over 80% occurring only once. The receptor was derived from a female donor with multiple sclerosis, enrolled in a pregnancy study. V and J are TRBV7-6 and TRBJ2-7; TRBD2 is a possible D gene (7 bases). The sample here was CD4+ T cells from peripheral blood mononuclear cells, taken after pregnancy. CDR3 sequence (DNA): TGTGCCAGCAGCTTAGGGGGGGGCCCCGGCTACGAGCAGTACTTC. Its protein is CASSLGGGPGYEQYF.